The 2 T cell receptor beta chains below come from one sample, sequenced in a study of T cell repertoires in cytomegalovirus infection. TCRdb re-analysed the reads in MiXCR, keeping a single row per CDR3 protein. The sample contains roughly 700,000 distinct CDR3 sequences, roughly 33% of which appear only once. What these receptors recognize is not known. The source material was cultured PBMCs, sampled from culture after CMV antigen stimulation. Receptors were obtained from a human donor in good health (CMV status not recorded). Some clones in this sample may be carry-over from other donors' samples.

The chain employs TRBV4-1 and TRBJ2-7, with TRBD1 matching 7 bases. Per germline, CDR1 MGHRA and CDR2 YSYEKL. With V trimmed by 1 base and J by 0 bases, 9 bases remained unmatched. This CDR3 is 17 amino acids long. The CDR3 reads CASSQAFRQGASYEQYF. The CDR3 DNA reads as TGCGCCAGCAGCCAAGCCTTCAGACAGGGAGCCTCCTACGAGCAGTACTTC.

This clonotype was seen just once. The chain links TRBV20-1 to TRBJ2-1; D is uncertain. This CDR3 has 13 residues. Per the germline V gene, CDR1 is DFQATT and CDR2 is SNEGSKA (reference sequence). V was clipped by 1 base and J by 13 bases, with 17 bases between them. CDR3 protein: CSARAPWPKEQFF. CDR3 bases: TGCAGTGCTAGAGCCCCCTGGCCTAAGGAACAGTTCTTC.